This T cell receptor (beta chain) is drawn from a study of Graves' ophthalmopathy and Graves' hyperthyroidism. Study findings and constraints: Blood also contained most of the expanded thyroid clonotypes above 0.001 frequency.

As the template, RNA transcripts were used to amplify TCR beta CDR3 regions. First-round RT-PCR employed HTBI primers, with a second-round multiplex PCR after it. TCRdb passed the multiplex PCR reads through MiXCR, listing each CDR3 protein once. This sample has 740,000 or so distinct CDR3 sequences, with about 44% found just once. From germline, CDR1 is LNHDA and CDR2 SQIVND (reference sequence). This CDR3 spans 13 amino acids. Losses at the gene ends were 7 bases for V and 4 bases for J; bases not matched to a gene: 2. This clonotype was seen at least ten times. Its target is unknown. Source material: peripheral blood. This clonotype was obtained from an adult man with Graves' ophthalmopathy. This chain connects TRBV19 to TRBJ1-1; TRBD1 agrees at 11 bases. The DNA of the CDR3 is TGTGCCAGTAAGGGGACAGGGGGCACTGAAGCTTTCTTT. Amino acids: CASKGTGGTEAFF.